A selection of T cell receptor beta chains follows, all from one sample in a study of blood T cell repertoires in COVID-19. Assay used: immunoSEQ multiplex PCR; TCRdb lists only in-frame clones, some missing. The sample has tens of thousands of clones; 87% are singletons. Sample: peripheral blood. The source is a woman in her 50s with acute or convalescent COVID-19. Each CDR3 is given with its conserved first and last residue. Fields, in order: J gene, clone size, V gene, CDR3 protein. Rows give clone size only sometimes, using once, few, many, or a class for an expanded clone.

TRBJ1-2 | NA | TRBV6-2/TRBV6-3 | CASSYHGQEVLRGYTF
TRBJ1-1 | NA | TRBV12-3/TRBV12-4 | CASSWTGNTEAFF
TRBJ2-7 | medium-sized | TRBV7-2 | CASSLMAGGYEQYF
TRBJ1-1 | NA | TRBV14 | CASSVSRNTEAFF
TRBJ1-1 | NA | TRBV19 | CASSPGGSGFQTEAFF
TRBJ1-1 | NA | TRBV7-8 | CASTTGVMNTEAFF
TRBJ1-3 | few | TRBV3-1/TRBV3-2 | CASSQMANSGNTIYF
TRBJ1-5 | NA | TRBV5-1 | CASSSGTGGQPQHF
TRBJ2-1 | NA | TRBV9 | CASSPRSGTSGGASYNEQFF
TRBJ2-7 | NA | TRBV4-2 | CASSQDYLASYEQYF
TRBJ1-1 | NA | TRBV1 | CTSSQRDLRGPGHTEAFF
TRBJ1-2 | NA | TRBV7-9 | CASSSDTQIYGYTF
TRBJ1-2 | NA | TRBV6-1 | CASSEAWGGRDYGYTF
TRBJ1-3 | NA | TRBV21-1 | CASSTRGAGNTIYF
TRBJ2-7 | NA | TRBV21-1 | CASSPTGTDYEQYF
TRBJ2-3 | NA | TRBV7-2 | CASQRGYGADTQYF
TRBJ2-2 | NA | TRBV7-3 | CASSQRQGNTGELFF
TRBJ1-1 | few | TRBV5-6 | CASTTGIGTEAFF
TRBJ1-4 | NA | TRBV5-1 | CASSRGSTGGIEKLFF
TRBJ2-2 | NA | TRBV7-8 | CASSYSVSTRANTGELFF
TRBJ2-2 | NA | TRBV12-3/TRBV12-4 | CASSLQDKRLFF
TRBJ2-2 | NA | TRBV6-5 | CASSSDRGDTGELFF
TRBJ2-3 | once | TRBV7-9 | CASSLWTGVKRDTQYF
TRBJ2-2 | NA | TRBV2 | CASSEGTSGRSRELFF
TRBJ1-2 | NA | TRBV7-9 | CASSHFGTGYGYTF
TRBJ1-1 | NA | TRBV10-3 | CAISESGGTGGVNTEAFF
TRBJ2-7 | many | TRBV30 | CAWSRRRLNYEQYF
TRBJ1-2 | NA | TRBV4-1 | CASSQDEGTYGYTF
TRBJ2-3 | NA | TRBV5-4 | CASSELAGGTDTQYF
TRBJ2-5 | once | TRBV11-3 | CASSPGTGAVGETQYF
TRBJ1-1 | NA | TRBV21-1 | CASSKDGGKCLIAFF
TRBJ2-1 | once | TRBV9 | CASSVGQGHSTSYNEQFF
TRBJ2-6 | NA | TRBV18 | CASSPGGSGANVLTF